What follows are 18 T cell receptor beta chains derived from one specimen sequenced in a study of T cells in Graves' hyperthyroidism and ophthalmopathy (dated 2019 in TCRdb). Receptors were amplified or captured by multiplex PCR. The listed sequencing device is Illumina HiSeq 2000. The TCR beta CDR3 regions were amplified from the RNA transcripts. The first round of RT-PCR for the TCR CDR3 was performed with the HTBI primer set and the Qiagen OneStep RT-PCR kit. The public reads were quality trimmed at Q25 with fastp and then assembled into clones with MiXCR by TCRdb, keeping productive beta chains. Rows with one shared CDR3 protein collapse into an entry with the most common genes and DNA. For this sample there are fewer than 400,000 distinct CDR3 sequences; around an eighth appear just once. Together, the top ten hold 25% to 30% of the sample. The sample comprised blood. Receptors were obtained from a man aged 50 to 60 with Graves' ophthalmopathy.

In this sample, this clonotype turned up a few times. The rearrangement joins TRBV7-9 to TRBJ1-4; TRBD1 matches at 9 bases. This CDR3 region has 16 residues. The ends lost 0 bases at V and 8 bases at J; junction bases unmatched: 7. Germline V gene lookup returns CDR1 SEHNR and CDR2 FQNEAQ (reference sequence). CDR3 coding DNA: TGTGCCAGCAGCTTAGCCCTGGGACAGGGAAAAGAAAAACTGTTTTTT. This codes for CASSLALGQGKEKLFF.

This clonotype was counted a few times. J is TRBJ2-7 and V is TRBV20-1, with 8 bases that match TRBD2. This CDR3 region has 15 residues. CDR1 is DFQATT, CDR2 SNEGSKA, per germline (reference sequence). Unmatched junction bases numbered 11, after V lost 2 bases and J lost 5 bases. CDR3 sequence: CSARSLGGLVDEQYF. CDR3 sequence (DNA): TGCAGTGCTAGATCCCTCGGGGGACTAGTAGACGAGCAGTACTTC.

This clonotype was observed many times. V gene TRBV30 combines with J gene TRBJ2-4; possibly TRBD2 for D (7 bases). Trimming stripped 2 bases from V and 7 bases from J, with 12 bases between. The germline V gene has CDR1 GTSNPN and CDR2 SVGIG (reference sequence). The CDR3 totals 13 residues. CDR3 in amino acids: CAWSSGGGNIQYF. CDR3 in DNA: TGTGCCTGGAGTTCGGGGGGCGGGAACATTCAGTACTTC.

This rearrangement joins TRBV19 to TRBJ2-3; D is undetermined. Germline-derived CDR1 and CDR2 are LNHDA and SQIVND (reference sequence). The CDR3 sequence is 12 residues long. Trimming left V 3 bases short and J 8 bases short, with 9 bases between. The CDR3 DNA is TGTGCCAGTAGTATTGCCCGGGCTACGCAGTATTTT. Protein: CASSIARATQYF.

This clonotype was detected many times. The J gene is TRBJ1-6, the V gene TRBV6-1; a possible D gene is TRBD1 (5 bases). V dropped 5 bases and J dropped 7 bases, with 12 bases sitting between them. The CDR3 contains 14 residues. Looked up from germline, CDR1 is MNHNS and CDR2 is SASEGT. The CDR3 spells CASSRGVGNSPLHF. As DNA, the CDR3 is TGTGCCAGCAGTAGGGGTGTAGGGAATTCACCCCTCCACTTT.

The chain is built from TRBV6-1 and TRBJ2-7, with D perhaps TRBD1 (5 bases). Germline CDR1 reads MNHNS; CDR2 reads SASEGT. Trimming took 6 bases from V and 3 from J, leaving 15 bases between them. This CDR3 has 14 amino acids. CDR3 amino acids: CASRDRQYNYEQYF. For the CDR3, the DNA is TGTGCCAGCAGAGATCGACAGTATAACTACGAGCAGTACTTC.

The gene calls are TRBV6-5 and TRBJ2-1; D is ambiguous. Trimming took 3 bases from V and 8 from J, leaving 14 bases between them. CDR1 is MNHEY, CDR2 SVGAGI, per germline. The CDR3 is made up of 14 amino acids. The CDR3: CASSYMGNRDEQFF. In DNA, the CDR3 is TGTGCCAGCAGTTATATGGGGAACCGCGATGAGCAGTTCTTC.

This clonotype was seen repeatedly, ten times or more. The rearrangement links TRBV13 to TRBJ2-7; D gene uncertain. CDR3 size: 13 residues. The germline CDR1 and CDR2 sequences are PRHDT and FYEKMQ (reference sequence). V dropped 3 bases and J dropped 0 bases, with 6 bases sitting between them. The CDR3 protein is CASSLYSSYEQYF. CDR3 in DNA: TGTGCCAGCAGCTTGTACAGCTCCTACGAGCAGTACTTC.

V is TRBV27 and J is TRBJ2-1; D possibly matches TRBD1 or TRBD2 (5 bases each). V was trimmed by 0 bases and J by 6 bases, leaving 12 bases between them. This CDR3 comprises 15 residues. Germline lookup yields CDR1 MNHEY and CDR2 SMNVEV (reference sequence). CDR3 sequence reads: CASSLSGPGRNEQFF. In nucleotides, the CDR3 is TGTGCCAGCAGTTTATCGGGACCGGGACGCAATGAGCAGTTCTTC.

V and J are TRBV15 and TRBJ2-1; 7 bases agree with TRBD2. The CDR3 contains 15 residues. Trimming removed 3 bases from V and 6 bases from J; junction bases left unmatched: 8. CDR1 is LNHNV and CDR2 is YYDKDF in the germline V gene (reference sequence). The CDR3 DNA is TGTGCCACCAGCAGTCTGACGGGAGGAGCCAATGAGCAGTTCTTC. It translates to CATSSLTGGANEQFF.

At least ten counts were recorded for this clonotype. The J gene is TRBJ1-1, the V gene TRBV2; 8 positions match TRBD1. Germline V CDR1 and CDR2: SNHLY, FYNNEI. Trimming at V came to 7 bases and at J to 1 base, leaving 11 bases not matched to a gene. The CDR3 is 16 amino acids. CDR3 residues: CASKPQGALRNTEAFF. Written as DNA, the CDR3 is TGTGCCAGCAAGCCCCAGGGGGCGCTGAGGAACACTGAAGCTTTCTTT.

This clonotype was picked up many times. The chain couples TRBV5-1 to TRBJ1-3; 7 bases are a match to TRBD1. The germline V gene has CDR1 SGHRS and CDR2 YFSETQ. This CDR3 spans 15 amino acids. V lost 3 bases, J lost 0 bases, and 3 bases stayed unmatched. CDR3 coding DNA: TGCGCCAGCAGCTCGGGACAGTACTCTGGAAACACCATATATTTT. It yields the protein CASSSGQYSGNTIYF.

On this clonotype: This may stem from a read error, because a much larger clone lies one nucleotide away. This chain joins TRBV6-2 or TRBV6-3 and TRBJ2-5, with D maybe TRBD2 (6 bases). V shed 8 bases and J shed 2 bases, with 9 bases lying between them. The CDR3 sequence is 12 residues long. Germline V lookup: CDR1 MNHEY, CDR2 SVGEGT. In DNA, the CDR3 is TGTGCCAGCGGGGACTTTCAAGAGACCCAGTACTTC. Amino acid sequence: CASGDFQETQYF.

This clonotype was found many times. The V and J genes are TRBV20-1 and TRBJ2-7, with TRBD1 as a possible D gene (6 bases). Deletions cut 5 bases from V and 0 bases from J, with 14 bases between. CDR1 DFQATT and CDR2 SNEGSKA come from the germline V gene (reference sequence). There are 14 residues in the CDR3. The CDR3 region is CSAGYRASSYEQYF. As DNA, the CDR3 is TGCAGTGCTGGTTACAGGGCCAGCTCCTACGAGCAGTACTTC.

DNA of the CDR3: TGTGCCAGCAGTTTATTTTCGGGGGGGGCCGGGGAGCTGTTTTTT. Amino acids: CASSLFSGGAGELFF. The chain carries TRBV12-3 or TRBV12-4 and TRBJ2-2; TRBD2 agrees at 8 bases. The CDR3 runs 15 residues. V shed 2 bases, J shed 6 bases, and the junction held 5 bases outside the gene matches.

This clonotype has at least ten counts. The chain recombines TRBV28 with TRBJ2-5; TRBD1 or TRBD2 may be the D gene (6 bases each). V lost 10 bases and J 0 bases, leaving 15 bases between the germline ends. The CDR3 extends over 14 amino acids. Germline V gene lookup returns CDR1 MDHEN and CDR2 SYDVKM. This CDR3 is CATGGGLNQETQYF. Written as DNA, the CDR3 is TGTGCCACCGGAGGGGGGTTGAACCAAGAGACCCAGTACTTC.

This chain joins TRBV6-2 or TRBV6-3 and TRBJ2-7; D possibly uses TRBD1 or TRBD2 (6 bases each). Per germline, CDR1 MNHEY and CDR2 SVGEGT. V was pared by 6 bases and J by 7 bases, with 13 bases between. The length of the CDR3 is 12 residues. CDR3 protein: CASRPGGGEQYF. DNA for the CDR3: TGTGCCAGCAGACCCGGGGGCGGGGAGCAGTACTTC.

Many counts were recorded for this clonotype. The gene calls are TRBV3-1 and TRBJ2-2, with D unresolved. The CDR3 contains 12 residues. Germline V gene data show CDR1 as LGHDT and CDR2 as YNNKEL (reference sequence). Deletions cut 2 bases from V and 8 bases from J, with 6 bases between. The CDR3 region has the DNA TGTGCCAGCAGCCAATTTGGTGGGGAGCTGTTTTTT. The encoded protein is CASSQFGGELFF.